This T cell receptor (beta chain) was recovered during a study of cytomegalovirus exposure and HLA in healthy donors. TCRdb's copy holds only in-frame clones and misses some; the assay was immunoSEQ multiplex PCR. The top ten clones hold about 3% of a sample with about 240,000 clones, 80% to 90% of them seen once. V trimming: 0 bases; J trimming: 2 bases; junction bases outside the gene matches: 5. Germline CDR1 and CDR2: SGHTA and FQGTGA. The CDR3 contains 16 residues. Sequenced: PBMCs. The V and J genes are TRBV7-3 and TRBJ2-7; 9 bases are a match to TRBD2. This receptor was taken from a man aged 18 to 29 in good health and CMV-seronegative. This chain's CDR3 is CASSLTSGSKPYEQYF. CDR3 coding DNA: TGTGCCAGCAGCTTAACTAGCGGGAGTAAACCCTACGAGCAGTACTTC.